The entry below gives a single T cell receptor beta chain sequence along with its context. As yet, its antigen is unknown. CDR3 length: 16 residues. Looked up from germline, CDR1 is SNHLY and CDR2 is FYNNEI. V was clipped by 6 bases and J by 3 bases, with 20 bases between them. This record belongs to a study of Ad26.COV2.S vaccination and SARS-CoV-2 variants. Overall study findings and caveats: It was vaccine recipients, not placebo recipients, who had the higher spike-specific TCR breadth. Recipients of vaccine and of placebo showed similar breadth of their non-spike TCR repertoires. Analyses of TCR breadth and depth may have underestimated total T cell responses.

The treatment: 19 received Ad26.COV2.S at low or high dose, single or two shots; a few received placebo; per-sample allocation not given. Following the first vaccine or placebo injection, samples were taken on day 63. Ad26 vector vaccine expressed Wuhan-strain SARS-CoV-2 spike. The data were produced by immunoSEQ multiplex PCR, yet TCRdb's version contains in-frame clones alone and is incomplete. This table has roughly 250,000 clones, 87% appearing once. The TCR was taken from a person aged 18-65 years who received the Ad26.COV2.S COVID-19 vaccine or a placebo. This chain connects TRBV2 to TRBJ1-1, with D tentatively TRBD1 (6 bases). The material sequenced was peripheral blood, taken in a trial of Ad26.COV2.S vaccine versus placebo. CDR3 protein: CASSPFGGGAYTEAFF. The DNA of the CDR3 is TGTGCCAGCAGCCCTTTTGGTGGGGGCGCGTACACTGAAGCTTTCTTT.